What follows are 32 T cell receptor beta chains derived from one specimen sequenced in a study of blood T cells in healthy people across ages (dated by TCRdb to the mid-2010s). The library was obtained by 5' RACE. Instrument on record: Illumina HiSeq 2500. The second PCR ran for roughly 7 to 11 cycles and used a J-beta primer mix along with a sample-barcoded 5' primer. Starting from the raw public reads, TCRdb applied fastp trimming at Q25, assembled clones with MiXCR and retained in-frame beta chains. Every CDR3 protein is listed once, alongside the most common genes and DNA of its rows. This sample lists some 700,000 distinct CDR3 sequences; 22% were detected once. In total, the top ten clones hold 22% of the sample. The sample taken for sequencing was blood. These receptors originate from a man between 65 and 85 years old in good health.

The chain combines TRBV5-1 with TRBJ2-1; D gene uncertain. V lost 0 bases and J lost 8, with 12 bases in between. The CDR3 has 14 residues. The germline gives CDR1 SGHRS, CDR2 YFSETQ. This CDR3 reads CASSLALFRDEQFF. The CDR3 DNA reads TGCGCCAGCAGCTTGGCGTTATTTCGGGATGAGCAGTTCTTC.

The genes are TRBV27 and TRBJ2-7; D is uncertain. This CDR3 has 12 amino acids. Germline V gives CDR1 MNHEY, CDR2 SMNVEV (reference sequence). Here the CDR3 reads CASSGLKNEHYV. DNA of the CDR3: TGTGCCAGCAGTGGTCTCAAGAACGAGCACTACGTC.

This clonotype was recorded many times. This sequence joins TRBV7-2 and TRBJ2-2; unclear D gene. V lost 1 base and J lost 6, with 3 bases in between. Germline-derived CDR1 and CDR2 are SGHTA and FQGNSA. The CDR3 is 12 residues long. The CDR3 region is CASSLVSGELFF. The DNA for the CDR3 is TGTGCCAGCAGCTTAGTTTCCGGGGAGCTGTTTTTT.

The chain combines TRBV4-2 with TRBJ2-7; perhaps TRBD2 as D (5 bases). The germline CDR1 and CDR2 sequences are LGHNA and YNFKEQ. Between the trimmed V and J ends, which lost 4 bases and 2 bases, there was a span of 15 bases. This CDR3 is built from 15 residues. The chain's CDR3 is CASSLRAEQAYEQYF. The CDR3, as DNA: TGTGCCAGCAGCCTCCGAGCGGAACAAGCCTACGAGCAGTACTTC.

This clonotype appeared many times. V usage is TRBV20-1 and J usage is TRBJ2-3; no firm D call. CDR3 length: 12 amino acids. The ends were cut back, 3 bases at V and 1 base at J, with 5 bases in the middle. Germline CDR1 is DFQATT and CDR2 is SNEGSKA (reference sequence). The CDR3 here is CSARGGTDTQYF. The DNA of the CDR3 is TGCAGTGCTAGGGGTGGCACAGATACGCAGTATTTT.

V usage is TRBV7-8 and J usage is TRBJ2-3, with D perhaps TRBD1 or TRBD2 (5 bases each). This CDR3 has 15 residues. Trimming removed 7 bases at V and 0 bases at J, with 14 bases between. CDR1 and CDR2 (germline): SGHVS, FQNEAQ. The CDR3 coding sequence is TGTGCCAGCACCGGGACCCGAGCCAGCACAGATACGCAGTATTTT. Protein product: CASTGTRASTDTQYF.

The V call is TRBV12-3 or TRBV12-4, the J call TRBJ2-5; no clear D. The length of the CDR3 is 13 residues. Deletions cut 4 bases from V and 7 bases from J, with 13 bases between. DNA of the CDR3: TGTGCCAGCAGTTCGGATCAAGCAGGGACCCAGTACTTC. It encodes CASSSDQAGTQYF.

This chain links TRBV28 with TRBJ2-6; no clear D gene. The CDR3 covers 19 residues. The germline gives CDR1 MDHEN, CDR2 SYDVKM. V lost 2 bases and J 0 bases, leaving 17 bases between the germline ends. The CDR3 spells CASSLPGIFSNSGANVLTF. The CDR3 nucleotides are TGTGCCAGCAGTTTACCCGGTATCTTCTCCAACTCTGGGGCCAACGTCCTGACTTTC. The full variable domain, with the rest looked up from reference TRBV28 and TRBJ2-6, is DVKVTQSSRYLVKRTGEKVFLECVQDMDHENMFWYRQDPGLGLRLIYFSYDVKMKEKGDIPEGYSVSREKKERFSLILESASTNQTSMYLCASSLPGIFSNSGANVLTFGAGSRLTVL.

The chain combines TRBV20-1 with TRBJ1-2; 7 nucleotides align to TRBD1. This CDR3 has 17 amino acids. V was pared by 1 base and J by 4 bases, with 15 bases of the junction left unmatched. Per the germline V gene, CDR1 is DFQATT and CDR2 is SNEGSKA (reference sequence). This chain's CDR3 is CSARAQRQGEGVYGYTF. The CDR3 DNA reads TGCAGTGCTAGAGCCCAAAGACAGGGAGAAGGGGTCTATGGCTACACCTTC.

This clonotype was seen a handful of times. V and J are TRBV12-3 or TRBV12-4 and TRBJ1-1; 11 bases line up with TRBD1. The CDR3 contains 16 residues. Trimming took 4 bases from V and 4 from J; bases not matched to a gene: 8. CDR3 sequence (DNA): TGTGCCAGCAGTTCCGGGACAGGGGGATGGGTCACTGAAGCTTTCTTT. Amino acids: CASSSGTGGWVTEAFF.

This clonotype was detected only a few times. The chain is built from TRBV12-3 or TRBV12-4 and TRBJ2-1; D gene unclear. The CDR3 is 14 residues long. Trimming took 2 bases from V and 3 from J, leaving 8 bases between them. In nucleotides, the CDR3 is TGTGCCAGCAGTTTACTTCAGGACTACAATGAGCAGTTCTTC. Translation: CASSLLQDYNEQFF.

This clonotype was seen a handful of times. CDR3 nucleotide sequence: TGTGCCACTCTTAGACCGGGACTAAACACTGAAGCTTTCTTT. Translating gives CATLRPGLNTEAFF. The V gene is TRBV5-4, the J gene TRBJ1-1, with a tentative D call TRBD1 (5 bases). In germline, CDR1 is SGHNT, CDR2 YYREEE (reference sequence). The length of the CDR3 is 14 residues. The V and J ends lost 9 bases and 2 bases respectively, with 17 bases between them.

Only a few counts were recorded for this clonotype. The chain carries TRBV7-3 and TRBJ2-3; tentatively, D is TRBD1 or TRBD2 (6 bases each). The CDR3 contains 15 residues. V dropped 7 bases and J dropped 2 bases, with 16 bases sitting between them. Per the germline V gene, CDR1 is SGHTA and CDR2 is FQGTGA. As DNA, the CDR3 is TGTGCCAGCACCACTGGGGGGCCCCCCACAGATACGCAGTATTTT. Translation gives CASTTGGPPTDTQYF.

The rearrangement uses TRBV12-3 or TRBV12-4 and TRBJ1-1; D uncertain. Trimming took 3 bases from V and 1 from J, leaving 9 bases between them. This CDR3 contains 14 residues. The CDR3 region has the DNA TGTGCCAGCAGTTTCGGGTGGAAGAACACTGAAGCTTTCTTT. This codes for CASSFGWKNTEAFF.

The gene calls are TRBV28 and TRBJ2-3; tentatively, D is TRBD1 or TRBD2 (5 bases each). There are 15 residues in the CDR3. Looked up from germline, CDR1 is MDHEN and CDR2 is SYDVKM. Trimming left V 6 bases short and J 0 bases short, with 13 bases between. The CDR3 DNA reads TGTGCCAGCAGCAAACTCCGGGACAGCACAGATACGCAGTATTTT. Protein product: CASSKLRDSTDTQYF.

This clonotype was recorded at least ten times. The chain links TRBV7-2 to TRBJ2-3; 9 nucleotides agree with TRBD1. After removal of 3 bases from V and 1 base from J, the junction contained 2 bases not matched to a gene. The CDR3 runs 15 residues. Germline loops: CDR1 SGHTA, CDR2 FQGNSA. CDR3 sequence: CASSFGQGRTDTQYF. For the CDR3, the DNA is TGTGCCAGCAGCTTCGGACAGGGGCGCACAGATACGCAGTATTTT.

This clonotype has just a few counts. The chain couples TRBV18 to TRBJ1-2; D is unclear. The V and J ends lost 0 bases and 8 bases respectively, with 7 bases between them. The germline V gene has CDR1 KGHSH and CDR2 LQKENI. This CDR3 is built from 12 residues. The CDR3: CASSPPMGGYTF. CDR3 in DNA: TGTGCCAGCTCACCACCAATGGGAGGCTACACCTTC.

CDR3 residues: CASTRTGDPSTNEKLFF. CDR3 bases: TGTGCCAGCACTCGGACAGGGGACCCATCAACTAATGAAAAACTGTTTTTT. The chain employs TRBV12-3 or TRBV12-4 and TRBJ1-4; 9 positions match TRBD1. The CDR3 is made up of 17 amino acids. V lost 7 bases, J lost 0 bases, and 9 bases stayed unmatched.

This clonotype has at least ten counts. This chain links TRBV10-3 with TRBJ2-7; 9 bases align to TRBD2. CDR3 length equals 15 residues. Trimming took 0 bases from V and 2 from J; bases not matched to a gene: 2. Germline V gene lookup returns CDR1 ENHRY and CDR2 SYGVKD. The CDR3 sequence is CAISESLAGTYEQYV. In DNA form, the CDR3 reads TGTGCCATCAGTGAGTCCCTAGCGGGAACCTACGAGCAGTACGTC.

The rearrangement joins TRBV6-2 or TRBV6-3 to TRBJ2-3; D is ambiguous. This CDR3 has 14 amino acids. Germline values: CDR1 MNHEY, CDR2 SVGEGT. Trimming cost V 0 bases and J 4 bases, with 8 bases left between them. The CDR3 protein is CASSYSTLADTQYF. Written as DNA, the CDR3 is TGTGCCAGCAGTTACTCGACCCTTGCAGATACGCAGTATTTT.

This clonotype was observed a few times. This chain links TRBV29-1 with TRBJ2-5, with D possibly matching TRBD2 (5 bases). V lost 5 bases and J lost 2, with 12 bases in between. The CDR3 loop spans 13 amino acids. Germline values: CDR1 SQVTM, CDR2 ANQGSEA. CDR3 region: CSVLRGGQETQYF. As DNA, the CDR3 is TGCAGCGTTCTCCGGGGTGGGCAAGAGACCCAGTACTTC.

The chain uses TRBV7-9 and TRBJ2-1, with D tentatively TRBD2 (5 bases). Trimming pared 0 bases from V and 7 bases from J, leaving 13 bases between. Germline values: CDR1 SEHNR, CDR2 FQNEAQ (reference sequence). This CDR3 has 15 amino acids. CDR3 coding DNA: TGTGCCAGCAGCTTAGCTGACTCCCCGGGGAATGAGCAGTTCTTC. It codes for CASSLADSPGNEQFF. Based on the CDR3 plus reference TRBV7-9 and TRBJ2-1, the full variable domain is DTGVSQNPRHKITKRGQNVTFRCDPISEHNRLYWYRQTLGQGPEFLTYFQNEAQLEKSRLLSDRFSAERPKGSFSTLEIQRTEQGDSAMYLCASSLADSPGNEQFFGPGTRLTVL.

The chain recombines TRBV20-1 with TRBJ2-3; 7 bases are shared with TRBD2. V gave up 0 bases and J gave up 5 bases; unmatched junction bases: 2. CDR1 is DFQATT, CDR2 SNEGSKA, per germline (reference sequence). The CDR3 runs to 13 residues. CDR3 nucleotide sequence: TGCAGTGCTAGAGATGGGGAGGGAGATACGCAGTATTTT. Residues: CSARDGEGDTQYF.

This chain links TRBV20-1 with TRBJ1-1; 8 positions agree with TRBD1. The V gene's germline CDR1 is DFQATT and CDR2 SNEGSKA (reference sequence). Losses at the gene ends were 0 bases for V and 6 bases for J; bases not matched to a gene: 9. The CDR3 runs to 15 residues. DNA of the CDR3: TGCAGTGCTAGAGATCCAAGACAGGGGAGGGCTGAAGCTTTCTTT. It is translated as CSARDPRQGRAEAFF.

This clonotype occurred a few times. The chain uses TRBV7-2 and TRBJ2-1; possibly TRBD2 for D (5 bases). The CDR3 length is 16 residues. V was pared by 0 bases and J by 2 bases, with 11 bases between. CDR1 is SGHTA, CDR2 FQGNSA, per germline. The CDR3 nucleotides read TGTGCCAGCAGCTTAGCGCTCGGGATGGCCTACAATGAGCAGTTCTTC. Amino acids: CASSLALGMAYNEQFF.

The chain carries TRBV29-1 and TRBJ1-5, with D uncertain. Per germline, CDR1 SQVTM and CDR2 ANQGSEA. This CDR3 has 11 amino acids. With 4 bases removed from V and 5 bases from J, the gap between germline ends came to 6 bases. The CDR3 is CSVGVDQPQHF. CDR3 in DNA: TGCAGCGTTGGGGTGGATCAGCCCCAGCATTTT.

This clonotype was found many times. The chain uses TRBV14 and TRBJ2-1; no clear D. Trimming left V 0 bases short and J 5 bases short, with 20 bases between. The CDR3 has 18 amino acids. CDR1 and CDR2 from the germline V gene are SGHDN and FVKESK. CDR3 region: CASSQDFSQFGSNNEQFF. Here the CDR3 DNA reads TGTGCCAGCAGCCAAGATTTTTCTCAATTCGGGTCAAACAATGAGCAGTTCTTC.

The V gene is TRBV7-6, the J gene TRBJ1-4; TRBD1 is a possible D gene (6 bases). The CDR3 is made up of 15 amino acids. Trimming took 1 base from V and 8 from J, leaving 14 bases between them. Germline assignment: CDR1 SGHVS and CDR2 FNYEAQ. The CDR3 spells CASSLGQGGREKLFF. The CDR3 nucleotides read TGTGCCAGCAGCTTAGGTCAAGGGGGTCGGGAAAAACTGTTTTTT.

The chain combines TRBV6-2 or TRBV6-3 with TRBJ2-5; D tentatively reads TRBD1 or TRBD2 (5 bases each). The J call is in doubt because the DNA end fits TRBJ2-7 better. CDR1 is MNHEY and CDR2 is SVGEGT in the germline V gene. The CDR3 is 16 residues long. The CDR3 region is CASSSPRGAVNYEQYV. CDR3 coding DNA: TGTGCCAGCAGTTCTCCCCGAGGGGCGGTCAACTACGAGCAGTACGTC.

This clonotype was recorded a few times. The chain recombines TRBV24-1 with TRBJ1-2; TRBD1 is a possible D gene (6 bases). The V and J ends lost 2 bases and 7 bases respectively, with 13 bases between them. CDR3 size: 14 residues. Per the germline V gene, CDR1 is KGHDR and CDR2 is SFDVKD. CDR3 sequence (DNA): TGTGCCACCAGTGATTACTGGGGGCGGGCTGGCTACACCTTC. Translation gives CATSDYWGRAGYTF.

This clonotype was detected only a few times. The CDR3 spells CAWSAERDTEAFF. CDR3 coding DNA: TGTGCCTGGAGCGCGGAACGGGATACTGAAGCTTTCTTT. The rearrangement links TRBV30 to TRBJ1-1; D ambiguous. Germline V gives CDR1 GTSNPN, CDR2 SVGIG (reference sequence). This CDR3 contains 13 residues. V was pared by 3 bases and J by 5 bases, with 13 bases between.

This clonotype showed up just a few times. V is TRBV14 and J is TRBJ2-7; 9 bases are shared with TRBD1. This CDR3 has 14 residues. Germline V lookup: CDR1 SGHDN, CDR2 FVKESK. V lost 2 bases to trimming and J lost 3 bases; unmatched junction nucleotides: 2. The CDR3 DNA is TGTGCCAGCAGCCAATGGACAGGGGACTACGAGCAGTACTTC. Translating it yields CASSQWTGDYEQYF. Full variable domain (rest looked up from reference TRBV14 and TRBJ2-7): EAGVTQFPSHSVIEKGQTVTLRCDPISGHDNLYWYRRVMGKEIKFLLHFVKESKQDESGMPNNRFLAERTGGTYSTLKVQPAELEDSGVYFCASSQWTGDYEQYFGPGTRLTVT.